The entry that follows covers one T cell receptor (beta chain) sequence. Its cognate antigen is unknown. This sample is drawn from a study of tumor-infiltrating lymphocytes in localized non-small cell lung cancer. Profiling relied on immunoSEQ multiplex PCR, and the TCRdb table lists in-frame clones only, not all of them. The repertoire holds several thousand clones, with about 60% as singletons. Study-level results: Different pieces of the same tissue went to different assays, confounding technical variation with intratumor heterogeneity.

V lost 0 bases and J 7 bases, leaving 1 base between the germline ends. Germline loops: CDR1 MNHEY, CDR2 SVGAGI. The CDR3 loop spans 12 amino acids. V and J are TRBV6-5 and TRBJ1-6; D call uncertain. This clonotype was obtained from a human donor with non-small cell lung cancer. The sample consisted of uninvolved lung tissue not adjacent to the tumor. The CDR3 region is CASSYSNSPLHF. CDR3 in DNA: TGTGCCAGCAGTTACTCGAATTCACCCCTCCACTTT.